The clone carrying this T cell receptor beta chain was seen a single time. The target antigen is unknown. This sample was included in a study of shared clonotypes between healthy human individuals. Study donors comprised healthy, HIV-negative adults devoid of recent acute infection or vaccination. Here immunoSEQ multiplex PCR was the method, and the copy in TCRdb shows in-frame clones only, minus some. The data contain roughly 2.2 million clones, about 92% of them singletons. Points from the study as a whole: Relative to clonotypes present in all four donors, those not shared had lower generation probabilities.

Sequencing input: naive CD4+ T cells from PBMCs. Subset given: CD45RA+ positively selected. The receptor comes from a man in his late teens or twenties in good health. Some clones in this sample may be carry-over from other donors' samples.

CDR3 region: CASSSDRTEAFF. CDR3 nucleotide sequence: TGTGCCAGCAGCTCTGACAGAACTGAAGCTTTCTTT. This chain joins TRBV9 and TRBJ1-1; a possible D gene is TRBD1 (5 bases). The CDR3 has 12 amino acids. The germline V gene encodes CDR1 SGDLS and CDR2 YYNGEE. Trimming shortened V by 4 bases and J by 5 bases, and 9 bases separated the two germline ends.